The T cell receptor beta chain under discussion was sequenced for a study of shared clonotypes between healthy human individuals. V was clipped by 0 bases and J by 4 bases; unmatched bases: 4. Germline values: CDR1 SGHRS, CDR2 YFSETQ. This CDR3 comprises 15 residues. With respect to this clone: The antigen remains undetermined.

Study-level results: Clonotypes that were shared across four donors made up approximately 5% of naive CD4 clonotypes.

Produced via immunoSEQ multiplex PCR; TCRdb's table is partial and in-frame only. The sample consists of around 2.1 million clones, about 94% of them appearing once. The gene calls are TRBV5-1 and TRBJ1-5; TRBD1 matches 7 bases. Sequenced input: naive CD4+ T cells sorted from blood. As for subset: CD45RA+ positively selected. This sequence was found in a man between 18 and 29 years old in good health. The CDR3 bases are TGCGCCAGCAGCTTGGAGGGGGCGTGGAATCAGCCCCAGCATTTT. Translated, it gives CASSLEGAWNQPQHF.